This is a list of T cell receptor beta chains from one sample in a study of neurological immune-mediated disorders. A single record per CDR3 protein comes from TCRdb applying MiXCR to the 5' RACE reads. The table has more than 75,000 distinct CDR3 sequences, over 9% seen once. The sample consisted of PBMCs. These receptor sequences come from a man aged 35-49 years in good health. CDR3s include the opening cysteine and the closing phenylalanine or tryptophan. A D gene is named only where the DNA matches it firmly. Only some rows state a clone size, as once, few, many or a class for expanded clones.

many	TRBV3-1	NA	TRBJ2-6	TGTGCCAGCAGCCCGGGTCCCTCTGGGGCCAACGTCCTGACTTTC	CASSPGPSGANVLTF
many	TRBV7-9	NA	TRBJ2-7	TGTGCCAGCAGCTGGGACACGGATTGGGAGCAGTACTTC	CASSWDTDWEQYF
many	TRBV18	NA	TRBJ2-5	TGTGCCAGCTCACCACGGAGGGGGGACGGAGAGACCCAGTACTTC	CASSPRRGDGETQYF
many	TRBV5-1	NA	TRBJ1-5	TGCGCCAGCAGTTACCAGGGGAGTCAGCCCCAGCATTTT	CASSYQGSQPQHF
NA	TRBV6-5	NA	TRBJ2-1	TGTGCCAGCATTTATAGGAATGAGCAGTTCTTC	CASIYRNEQFF
many	TRBV20-1	NA	TRBJ2-1	TGCAGTGCTAGGGCCGTGACCGAGAATGAGCAGTTCTTC	CSARAVTENEQFF
many	TRBV5-6	NA	TRBJ1-2	TGTGCCAGCAGCTTGTCAAGGGGCGGGTATGGCTACACCTTC	CASSLSRGGYGYTF
many	TRBV7-9	NA	TRBJ2-2	TGTGCCAGCAGCCGGGGACCGCCGGGGACCGGGGAGCTGTTTTTT	CASSRGPPGTGELFF
many	TRBV27	NA	TRBJ1-6	TGTGCCAGCAGTCCCCAACCACGGACATATTGGTCACCCCTCCACTTT	CASSPQPRTYWSPLHF
many	TRBV5-1	TRBD1	TRBJ2-5	TGCGCCAGCAGCTTGGAGGGTCAGGGGGCAGAGACCCAGTACTTC	CASSLEGQGAETQYF
NA	TRBV7-9	NA	TRBJ2-2	TGTGCCAGCACAGGGATCTACACCGGAGGGCTGTTTTTT	CASTGIYTGGLFF
many	TRBV5-1	TRBD2	TRBJ2-3	TGCGCCAGCAGCTTGGGACTAGCGGGGGGACCCACAGATACGCAGTATTTT	CASSLGLAGGPTDTQYF
many	TRBV12-3/TRBV12-4	NA	TRBJ1-6	TGTGCCAGCAGTTTAGATGGATCACCCCTCCACTTT	CASSLDGSPLHF
many	TRBV10-3	TRBD2	TRBJ2-7	TGTGCCATCAACAGCGGGGCAGCCTACGAGCAGTACTTC	CAINSGAAYEQYF
few	TRBV7-8	NA	TRBJ2-5	TGTGCCAGCAGCTTAATTATAGGTCTAGAAGAGACCCAGTACTTC	CASSLIIGLEETQYF
many	TRBV12-3/TRBV12-4	NA	TRBJ2-1	NA	CASSFGAGNFF
many	TRBV12-3/TRBV12-4	NA	TRBJ1-2	TGTGCCAGCAGTTTCGTACAGCTTACCAACTATGGCTACACCTTC	CASSFVQLTNYGYTF
few	TRBV14	TRBD1	TRBJ2-2	TGTGCCAGCAGCCAGGGACAGGGTGGATACGGGGAGCTGTTTTTT	CASSQGQGGYGELFF
many	TRBV12-3/TRBV12-4	NA	TRBJ2-5	TGTGCCAGCAGTTTTACCGAGGGGGAGACCCAGTACTTC	CASSFTEGETQYF
few	TRBV9	TRBD2	TRBJ2-1	TGTGCCAGCAGCGCAACTAGCGGGAGATACAATGAGCAGTTCTTC	CASSATSGRYNEQFF
many	TRBV7-9	NA	TRBJ2-2	TGTGCCAGCAGCTTAGCGGGGGCCGGGGAGCTGTTTTTT	CASSLAGAGELFF
many	TRBV28	NA	TRBJ2-3	TGTGCCAGCAGTTTAAGAGAAAGTACGCAGTATTTT	CASSLRESTQYF
many	TRBV20-1	TRBD1	TRBJ2-2	TGCAGTGCTCCCGACAGGGGGCGCCTCGGGGAGCTGTTTTTT	CSAPDRGRLGELFF
once	TRBV15	NA	TRBJ2-1	TGTGCCACCAGCAGAGGGGGTGGCAATGAGCAGTTCTTC	CATSRGGGNEQFF
many	TRBV7-3	TRBD2	TRBJ2-1	TGTGCCAGCAGCCCCGGGACTAGCAGGGCCCGAAGGTCCTATGAGCAGTTCTTC	CASSPGTSRARRSYEQFF
many	TRBV11-2	NA	TRBJ1-1	TGTGCCAGCAGCGTAGAGGGGTTCACTGAAGCTTTCTTT	CASSVEGFTEAFF
many	TRBV7-2	TRBD1	TRBJ1-5	TGTGCCAGCAGCAAAGGAGGGGGCGGCAATCAGCCCCAGCATTTT	CASSKGGGGNQPQHF
many	TRBV15	NA	TRBJ2-2	TGTGCCACCAGCTCCCCCGGGGAGCTGTTTTTT	CATSSPGELFF
many	TRBV25-1	TRBD1	TRBJ2-7	TGTGCCAGCAGTGGGGGACAGGGGGAAAGGCTCTACGAGCAGTACTTC	CASSGGQGERLYEQYF
many	TRBV12-3/TRBV12-4	TRBD2	TRBJ2-5	TGTGCCAGCAGTTTGGGTTGGAGCGGGGGGGAAGAGACCCAGTACTTC	CASSLGWSGGEETQYF
many	TRBV15	TRBD2	TRBJ2-6	TGTGCCACCAGCAGAGGGGGACTAGCGGGAACCGGGGCCAACGTCCTGACTTTC	CATSRGGLAGTGANVLTF
many	TRBV5-1	NA	TRBJ1-2	TGCGCCAGCAGAAGGGAGGGGAACGGCAACTATGGCTACACCTTC	CASRREGNGNYGYTF
many	TRBV12-3/TRBV12-4	NA	TRBJ2-7	TGTGCCAGCAAACAAACAGGAACATACGAGCAGTACTTC	CASKQTGTYEQYF
many	TRBV18	NA	TRBJ2-3	TGTGCCAGCTCCCCGGGCCCCGGCACAGATACGCAGTATTTT	CASSPGPGTDTQYF
NA	TRBV20-1	NA	TRBJ2-1	TGCAGTGCTAGCCACCCTATTGGGGGAGCCCCATCCTTCACCTACAATGAGCAGTTCTTC	CSASHPIGGAPSFTYNEQFF
many	TRBV6-1	TRBD2	TRBJ2-1	TGTGCCAGCAGGTCGGCTAGCGGGGGCGGGTTGGGTGAGCAGTTCTTC	CASRSASGGGLGEQFF
NA	TRBV6-2/TRBV6-3	TRBD1	TRBJ2-1	TGTGCCAGCAGTTACCGGACAGGGGAAGGGGTGGACAATGAGCAGTTCTTC	CASSYRTGEGVDNEQFF
many	TRBV21-1	NA	TRBJ2-1	TGTGCCAGCAGCAAAGTATTGGCGGGACGATACAATGAGCAGTTCTTC	CASSKVLAGRYNEQFF
many	TRBV19	NA	TRBJ2-1	TGTGCCAGTAGTATACAGGACAATGAGCAGTTCTTC	CASSIQDNEQFF
many	TRBV7-2	TRBD2	TRBJ2-3	TGTGCCAGCAGCTTTTTCCCACCGGGACTAGCCACAGATACGCAGTATTTT	CASSFFPPGLATDTQYF